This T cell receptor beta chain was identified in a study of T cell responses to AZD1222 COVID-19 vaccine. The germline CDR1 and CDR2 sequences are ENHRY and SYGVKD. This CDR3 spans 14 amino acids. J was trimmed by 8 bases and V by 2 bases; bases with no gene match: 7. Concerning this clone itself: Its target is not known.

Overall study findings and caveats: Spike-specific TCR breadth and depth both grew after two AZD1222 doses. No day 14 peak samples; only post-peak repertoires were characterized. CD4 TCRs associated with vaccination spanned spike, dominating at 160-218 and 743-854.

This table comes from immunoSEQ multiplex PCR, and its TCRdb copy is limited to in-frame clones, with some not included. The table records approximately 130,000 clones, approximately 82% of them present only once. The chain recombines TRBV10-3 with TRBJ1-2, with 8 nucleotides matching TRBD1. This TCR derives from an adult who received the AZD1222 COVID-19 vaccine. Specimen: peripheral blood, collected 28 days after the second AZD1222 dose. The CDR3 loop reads CAISEGQGGQGYTF. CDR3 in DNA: TGTGCCATCAGTGAGGGACAGGGAGGTCAGGGCTACACCTTC.